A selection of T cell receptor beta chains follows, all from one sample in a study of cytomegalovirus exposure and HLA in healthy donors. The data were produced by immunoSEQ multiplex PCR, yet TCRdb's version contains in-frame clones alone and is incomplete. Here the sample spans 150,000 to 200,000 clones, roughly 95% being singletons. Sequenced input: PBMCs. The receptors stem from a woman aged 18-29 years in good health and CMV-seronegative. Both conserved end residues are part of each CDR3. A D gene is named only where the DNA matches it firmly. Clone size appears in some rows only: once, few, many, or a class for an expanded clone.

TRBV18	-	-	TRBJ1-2	TGTGCCAGCTCACCCGGCAGGGGATATGGCTACACCTTC	CASSPGRGYGYTF
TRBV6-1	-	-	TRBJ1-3	TGTGCCAGCAGTGAAGGGGGAGGCACTGGAAACACCATATATTTT	CASSEGGGTGNTIYF
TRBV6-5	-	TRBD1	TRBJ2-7	TGTGCCAGCAGTCAGGCGGGGACAGGGGCCTACGAGCAGTACTTC	CASSQAGTGAYEQYF
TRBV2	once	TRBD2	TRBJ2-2	TGTGCCACTCGGGGGGGCTCCACCGGGGAGCTGTTTTTT	CATRGGSTGELFF
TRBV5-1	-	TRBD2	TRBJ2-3	TGCGCCAGCAGCCTCCCTGGGGTGTCAGGACTAGCGACAGATACGCAGTATTTT	CASSLPGVSGLATDTQYF
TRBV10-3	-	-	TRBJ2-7	TGTGCCCACTCGGACGAGCAGTACTTC	CAHSDEQYF
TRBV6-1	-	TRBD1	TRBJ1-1	TGTGCCAGCACCCGGGACAGGGGGCGTAGCACTGAAGCTTTCTTT	CASTRDRGRSTEAFF
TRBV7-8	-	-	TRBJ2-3	TGTGCCAGCACCTCAGTGGATACGCAGTATTTT	CASTSVDTQYF
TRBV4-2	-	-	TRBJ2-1	TGTGCCAGCAGCCTTCAGGCCATATCCTACAATGAGCAGTTCTTC	CASSLQAISYNEQFF
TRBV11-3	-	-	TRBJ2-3	TGTGCCAGCAGCTTAGCGGGCACAGATACGCAGTATTTT	CASSLAGTDTQYF
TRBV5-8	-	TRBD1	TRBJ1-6	TGTGCCAGCAGCTGGATGGGGACAGGGCGTTCACCCCTCCACTTT	CASSWMGTGRSPLHF
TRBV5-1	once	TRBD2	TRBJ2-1	TGCGCCAGCAGCGATCGTAGCGGGGGGGACTACAATGAGCAGTTCTTC	CASSDRSGGDYNEQFF
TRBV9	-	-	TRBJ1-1	TGTGCCAGCAGTCCCGAAATCGGGGGGAAAGCTTTCTTT	CASSPEIGGKAFF
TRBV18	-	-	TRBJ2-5	TGTGCCAGCTCAGGGCTCGAGACCCAGTACTTC	CASSGLETQYF
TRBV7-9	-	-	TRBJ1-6	TGTGCCAGCAGCGAACAGGGCTTCTCCTATAATTCACCCCTCCACTTT	CASSEQGFSYNSPLHF
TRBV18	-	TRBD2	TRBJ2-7	TGTGCCAGCTCATCGGGACTAGCGGGGGGCGAGCAGTACTTC	CASSSGLAGGEQYF
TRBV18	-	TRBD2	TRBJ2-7	TGTGCCAGCTCACCCCCGGGACTAGCGGGGGGGCCCTACGAGCAGTACTTC	CASSPPGLAGGPYEQYF
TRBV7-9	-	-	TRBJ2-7	TGTGCCAGCAGCTTGGGTGCCAACAGGGCCGAGCAGTACTTC	CASSLGANRAEQYF
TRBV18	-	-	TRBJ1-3	TGTGCCAGCTCACCCGACAGGCACTCCGGAAACACCATATATTTT	CASSPDRHSGNTIYF
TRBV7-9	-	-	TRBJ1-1	TGTGCCAGCAGCTTAGGGGAGGTTCCTGAAGCTTTCTTT	CASSLGEVPEAFF
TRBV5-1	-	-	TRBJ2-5	TGCGCCAGCAGTTCGCCTCGGGGGTTTGAGACCCAGTACTTC	CASSSPRGFETQYF
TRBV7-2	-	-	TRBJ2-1	TGTGCCAGCGGGGCAAACGAGCAGTTCTTC	CASGANEQFF
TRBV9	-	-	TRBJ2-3	TGTGCCAGCAGCGTAGCTGCGGATACGCAGTATTTT	CASSVAADTQYF
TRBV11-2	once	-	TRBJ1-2	TGTGCCAGCAGCTTGGGCCATGTAGCGAGCTATGGCTACACCTTC	CASSLGHVASYGYTF
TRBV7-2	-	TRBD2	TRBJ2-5	TGTGCCGAGCGGGAAGGTGAGACCCAGTACTTC	CAEREGETQYF
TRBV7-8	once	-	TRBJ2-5	TGTGCCAGCAGCTTAGTGGGTACGGGTCGAGAGACCCAGTACTTC	CASSLVGTGRETQYF
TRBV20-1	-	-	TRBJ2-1	TGCAGTGCTCCTTACAATGAGCAGTTCTTC	CSAPYNEQFF
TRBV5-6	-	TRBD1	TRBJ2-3	TGTGCCAGCAGCTTGGCCACCGGGACAGCGAAGTTAGATACGCAGTATTTT	CASSLATGTAKLDTQYF
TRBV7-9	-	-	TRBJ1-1	TGTGCCAGCAGCTACGCGAGCGGGCGGGCTTTCTTT	CASSYASGRAFF
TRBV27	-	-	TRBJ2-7	TGTGCCACCTCCTCGGGGGGCACCTACGAGCAGTACTTC	CATSSGGTYEQYF
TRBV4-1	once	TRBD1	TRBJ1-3	TGCGCCAGCAGCCAAGGGGACAGGGGGATCTCTGGAAACACCATATATTTT	CASSQGDRGISGNTIYF
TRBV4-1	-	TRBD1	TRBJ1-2	TGCGCCAGCAGCCCGTCGGCCCCGACAGGGCCGGGTGATGGCTACACCTTC	CASSPSAPTGPGDGYTF
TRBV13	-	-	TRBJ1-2	TGTGCCAGCAGCCCCCGGGGGGCCCTGCCAGGGGTGGACTATGGCTACACCTTC	CASSPRGALPGVDYGYTF
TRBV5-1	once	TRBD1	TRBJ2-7	TGCGCCAGCAGCTTAACACCGGGACAGACCTACGAGCAGTACTTC	CASSLTPGQTYEQYF
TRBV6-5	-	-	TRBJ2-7	TGTGCCAGCAGTTACTCGCTGGGGGCAATCGTGTACGAGCAGTACTTC	CASSYSLGAIVYEQYF
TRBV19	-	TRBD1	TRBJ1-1	TGTGCCAGTAGACCAATCAGGGGGCGGGACACTGAAGCTTTCTTT	CASRPIRGRDTEAFF
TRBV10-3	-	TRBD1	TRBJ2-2	TGTGCCATCAGTGCAGCGGACAGGGGTGGAGGCGGGGAGCTGTTTTTT	CAISAADRGGGGELFF
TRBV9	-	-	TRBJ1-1	TGTGCCAGCAGCGTAATAGGCGGGGGAACTGAAGCTTTCTTT	CASSVIGGGTEAFF
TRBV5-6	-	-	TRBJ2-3	TGTGCCAGCAGCTTGGCCGGAGGGGTTGCCACAGATACGCAGTATTTT	CASSLAGGVATDTQYF
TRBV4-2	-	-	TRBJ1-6	TGTGCCAGCAGCCAAGCGGTAGATAATTCACCCCTCCACTTT	CASSQAVDNSPLHF
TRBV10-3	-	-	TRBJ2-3	TGTGCCATCAGTGAGTCGTCTCAGAGCACAGATACGCAGTATTTT	CAISESSQSTDTQYF
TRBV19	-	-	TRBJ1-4	TGTGCCAGTAGTATAGTTTACGGGTTTAATGAAAAACTGTTTTTT	CASSIVYGFNEKLFF
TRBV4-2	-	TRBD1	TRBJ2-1	TGTGCCAGCAGCCAAGATTGGACAGGCGATCTGCCGTTCTTC	CASSQDWTGDLPFF
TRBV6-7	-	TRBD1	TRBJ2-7	TGTGCCAGCAGTTCCCTCCCCCATAACGGGACAGGGGGCCTCAGGCAGTACTTC	CASSSLPHNGTGGLRQYF
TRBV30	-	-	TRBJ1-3	TGTGCCTGGAGACCCCGGGGAGTGGGAAACACCATATATTTT	CAWRPRGVGNTIYF
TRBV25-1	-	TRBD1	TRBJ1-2	TGTGCCAGCAGGGGACAGGGTCACTATGGCTACACCTTC	CASRGQGHYGYTF
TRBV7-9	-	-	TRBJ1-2	TGTGCCAGCAGCTTAAGATTGGACAGTCCTGCAAATGGCTACACCTTC	CASSLRLDSPANGYTF
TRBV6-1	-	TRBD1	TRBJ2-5	TGTGCCAGCAGTGGTCTCGGGACAGGGAAGGTGACCCAGTACTTC	CASSGLGTGKVTQYF
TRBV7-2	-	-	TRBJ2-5	TGTGCCAGCTCGGGGAGTTGGGGTCAAGAGACCCAGTACTTC	CASSGSWGQETQYF
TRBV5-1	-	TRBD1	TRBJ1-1	TGCGCCAGCAGCCCACAGGGGGGAGGGGGCGGAACTGAAGCTTTCTTT	CASSPQGGGGGTEAFF
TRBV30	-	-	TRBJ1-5	TGTGCCTGTGTTACAGGCGAGACCCAGCATTTT	CACVTGETQHF
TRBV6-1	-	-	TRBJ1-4	TGTGCCAGCAAACCTGGACTGATTAATGAAAAACTGTTTTTT	CASKPGLINEKLFF
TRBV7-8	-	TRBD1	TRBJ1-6	TGTGCCAGCAGCTTCCCCGGGACAGGGAGGCTCACCCTCCACTTT	CASSFPGTGRLTLHF
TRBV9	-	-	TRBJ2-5	TGTGCCAGCAGCTCACAACAGGAGACCCAGTACTTC	CASSSQQETQYF
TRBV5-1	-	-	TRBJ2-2	TGCGCCAGCAGCTTCCCTGCCGGCACCGGGGAGCTGTTTTTT	CASSFPAGTGELFF
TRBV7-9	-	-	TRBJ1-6	TGTGCCAGCAGCTTAGATCAGGGGCTGGGTACTTCACCCCTCCACTTT	CASSLDQGLGTSPLHF
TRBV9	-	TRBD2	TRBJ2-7	TGTGCCAGCAGCCCCACTAGCGGGGGCCCCTACGAGCAGTACTTC	CASSPTSGGPYEQYF